Included here is one T cell receptor (beta chain) sequence, with context. This clonotype has more than one count but fewer than ten. The clone's antigen remains unknown. Qualities for individual bases were not recorded, and no much larger clone is one base off. The time point label, as the study defines it: patch test 1, 2 weeks after DPC sensitization. What the treatment or condition label conveys for this sample: therapeutic diphenylcyclopropenone sensitization with weekly scalp DPC. At each patch-test visit, blood was drawn before the patch test was applied. Patients were considered eligible if aged 18 to 70, diagnosed with alopecia and deemed suitable for DPC therapy, and patients were excluded if pregnant. Unfractionated whole blood was collected in Tempus Blood RNA tubes, and total RNA was extracted from that blood. The library was produced with RACE. The sequencer was a NextSeq 500. Library preparation attached unique molecular identifiers to individual cDNA molecules for quantitative, reproducible TCR counting. Each blood RNA sample was used to sequence both TCR alpha and TCR beta chains. As for the original processing: The median number of TCRs per sample was around 96,000, ranging from about 20,000 to 690,600. The Decombinator software suite was used to annotate the V, J and CDR3 of the TCR reads. To make PS versus PT1 abundance plots, every sample was subsampled to the same number of TCRs (28,000). TCRs were defined as expanded if absent before sensitization and observed at least eight times at the 2-week time point. TCRdb ran its own pipeline on the public reads, namely fastp trimming at Q25 and MiXCR clone calling, and kept in-frame beta chains. Under each unique CDR3 protein, matching rows form one entry showing the most common genes and DNA. None of the V and J calls come from the authors' own analysis; TCRdb made them. This sample comprises about 110,000 distinct CDR3 sequences, more than 9.5% of them detected only once. Under 4.5% of the sample comes from the top ten.

The data were taken from a study of human T cells and chemical hapten exposure (dated by TCRdb to 2020 to 2023). The study in broad terms: For sensitization, 2% DPC in acetone was applied to a roughly 2 cm by roughly 2 cm area of upper inner arm skin. Throughout the approximately 22-week study period, patients were also given weekly therapeutic DPC doses on the scalp. This study followed changes in the peripheral blood TCR repertoire in vivo during primary and secondary sensitization of alopecia patients to the hapten diphenylcyclopropenone (DPC). The patient cohort, mostly female, included alopecia areata with under or over 50% scalp involvement, alopecia totalis and alopecia universalis. Patch testing was done on the upper back using Finn chambers containing 0.01% DPC, and results were scored after 6 days according to International Contact Dermatitis Research Group standards. Blood samples were taken from patients before sensitization (week 0) and at 2, 6 and about 24 weeks after DPC sensitization. Around 30 alopecia patients provided blood for TCR sequencing at one to four time points (pre-sensitization, 2, 6 and 24 weeks). Libraries were pooled for sequencing, and variation in per-sample TCR yields was attributed mainly to small differences in library volumes within the pool.

On the study overall, not on this receptor specifically: Patch test score correlated positively with the number of PT1 expanded TCRs, reaching significance at thresholds 8, 16 and 32 but not at 4. Because every patient had alopecia, a presumed autoimmune disease, the patients' immune response might differ from that of healthy individuals. After repeated subsampling, changes were observed in the strength of the expansion versus patch-test correlation and in the threshold at which the correlation became significant. Expanded TCRs formed significantly more large CDR3 similarity clusters than pre-sensitization or healthy control sets, consistent with antigen-driven responses. DPC sensitization did not change how many TCRs were above 1 in 1000 frequency, and no evidence was found of alterations in global repertoire structure.

Sequencing used whole blood, obtained in connection with sensitization to the hapten diphenylcyclopropenone (DPC). The sequence was collected from a middle-aged woman with alopecia areata. Some clones in this sample may be carry-over from other donors' samples.

The sequenced DNA is TGTGCCAGCAGCCAGGGGACAGGGGTTGATGAGCAGTTCTTC. Protein translation: CASSQGTGVDEQFF. The chain links TRBV3-1 with TRBJ2-1; TRBD1 matches 10 bases in the middle. CDR1 and CDR2 are read off the germline V gene (reference sequence) as LGHDT and YNNKEL. Including the terminal cysteine and phenylalanine, the CDR3 comprises 14 residues. Only the CDR3 region is kept as DNA, spanning 42 bases read in frame from base 1. From V the trimming removes 3 bases and from J it removes 8 bases, while the gene matches leave 4 bases of the junction unaccounted for.